This T cell receptor beta chain was recovered during a study of T-cell reconstitution after alpha-beta-depleted transplantation in children (dated by TCRdb to about 2016). About the full investigation: T-cell immune reconstitution after TCRalphabeta/CD19-depleted allogeneic hematopoietic cell transplantation in children was quantitatively tracked in the study by means of TCR repertoire profiling.

Note on this clonotype: What this receptor recognizes is not known. Base qualities are not recorded, but no much larger clone differs from it by a single base.

The receptor library was made with PCR. This sample was sequenced with an Illumina HiSeq 2500. To normalize quantification of the TCRbeta repertoire, the TCR libraries were built with molecular barcoding that relied on unique molecular identifiers. TCRdb reprocessed the public reads (quality trimming at Q25 with fastp, clone calling with MiXCR) and kept in-frame beta chains. Records with the same CDR3 protein are collapsed into one entry carrying the most frequent genes and DNA. Present in this sample are 350,000 to 400,000 distinct CDR3 sequences, about an eighth of which were seen just once. Clones ranked in the top ten supply around 4% of the sample. At the junction V is shortened by 4 bases and J by 4 bases, with 10 bases in between. CDR1 and CDR2, looked up from the germline V gene, are MRHNA and SNTAGT. Including the terminal cysteine and phenylalanine, the CDR3 comprises 13 residues. Left in the record is the CDR3 DNA by itself, 39 bases read in frame from the first base.

This specimen consisted of PBMCs, obtained from the stem cell graft. The sequence came from a human donor who donated a stem cell graft to a child with Fanconi anemia. Recombination joined TRBV6-4 with TRBJ1-2, with TRBD1 as a weak D call on 5 bases. CDR3 region: CASSGGDAYGYTF. Read as DNA, the sequence is TGTGCCAGCAGTGGCGGGGACGCCTATGGCTACACCTTC.